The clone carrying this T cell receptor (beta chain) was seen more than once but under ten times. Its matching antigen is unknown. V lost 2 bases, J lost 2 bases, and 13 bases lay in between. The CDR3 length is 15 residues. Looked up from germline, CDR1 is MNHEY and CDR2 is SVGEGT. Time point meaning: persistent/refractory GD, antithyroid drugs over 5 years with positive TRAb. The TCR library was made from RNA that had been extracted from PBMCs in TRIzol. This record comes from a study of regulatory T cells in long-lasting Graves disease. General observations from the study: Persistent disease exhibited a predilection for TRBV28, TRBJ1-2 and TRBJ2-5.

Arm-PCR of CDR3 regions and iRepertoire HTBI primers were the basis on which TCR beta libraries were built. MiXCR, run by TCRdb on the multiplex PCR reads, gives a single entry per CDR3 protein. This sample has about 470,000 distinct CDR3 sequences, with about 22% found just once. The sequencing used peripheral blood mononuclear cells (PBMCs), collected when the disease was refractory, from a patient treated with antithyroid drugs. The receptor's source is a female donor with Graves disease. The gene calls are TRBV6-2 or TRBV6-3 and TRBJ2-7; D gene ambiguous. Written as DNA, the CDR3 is TGTGCCAGCAGTTACGGTACGGGCTCTACCTACGAGCAGTACTTC. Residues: CASSYGTGSTYEQYF.